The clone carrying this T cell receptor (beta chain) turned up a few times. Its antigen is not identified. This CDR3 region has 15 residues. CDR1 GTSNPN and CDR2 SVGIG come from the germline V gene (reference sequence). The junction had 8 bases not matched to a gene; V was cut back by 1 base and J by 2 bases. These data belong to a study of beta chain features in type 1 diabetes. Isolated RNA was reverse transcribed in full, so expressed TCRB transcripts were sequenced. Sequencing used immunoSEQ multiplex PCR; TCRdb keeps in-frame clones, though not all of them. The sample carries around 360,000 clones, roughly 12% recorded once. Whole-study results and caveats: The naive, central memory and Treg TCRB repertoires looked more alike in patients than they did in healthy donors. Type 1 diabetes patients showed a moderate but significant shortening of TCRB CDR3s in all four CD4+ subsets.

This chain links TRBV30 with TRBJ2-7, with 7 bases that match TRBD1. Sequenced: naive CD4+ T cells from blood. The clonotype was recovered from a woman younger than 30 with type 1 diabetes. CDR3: CAWSGVTGIPYEQYF. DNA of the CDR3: TGTGCCTGGAGTGGGGTGACAGGGATACCCTACGAGCAGTACTTC.